This TCR beta chain appears in the sequencing data of a study of a mutant IDH1 vaccine in newly diagnosed glioma. Study context: Treated patients, about 62% male and about 38% female, averaged roughly 40 years of age. Patients arrived already treated with radiotherapy, temozolomide, or both, most having had both.

Time point reported: baseline, week 1 (first vaccination visit). The treatment was: pre-vaccination baseline after standard-of-care therapy. Profiling relied on immunoSEQ multiplex PCR, and the TCRdb table lists in-frame clones only, not all of them. This sample has some 100,000 clones, with roughly four fifths found just once. Germline values: CDR1 SQVTM, CDR2 ANQGSEA. The V segment lost 5 bases and the J segment 5 bases; nucleotides outside the gene matches: 2. The length of the CDR3 is 12 residues. The input for sequencing was PBMCs, taken from a glioma patient treated with radiotherapy, temozolomide or both. The chain employs TRBV29-1 and TRBJ2-3, with 9 positions matching TRBD2. This TCR derives from a woman aged 45-60 years with glioma. The CDR3 sequence: CSVRGGGDTQYF. In DNA, the CDR3 is TGCAGCGTTCGCGGGGGGGGAGATACGCAGTATTTT.